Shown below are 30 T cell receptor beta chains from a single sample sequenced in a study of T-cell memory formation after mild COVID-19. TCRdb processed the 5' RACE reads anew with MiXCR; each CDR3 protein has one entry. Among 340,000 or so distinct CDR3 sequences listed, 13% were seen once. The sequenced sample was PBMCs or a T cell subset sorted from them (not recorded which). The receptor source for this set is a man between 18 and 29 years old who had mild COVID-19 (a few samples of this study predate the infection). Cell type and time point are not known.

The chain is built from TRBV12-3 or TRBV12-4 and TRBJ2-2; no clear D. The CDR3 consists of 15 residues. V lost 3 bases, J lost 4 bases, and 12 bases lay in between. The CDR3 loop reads CASSFGQILTGELFF. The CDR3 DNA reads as TGTGCCAGCAGTTTCGGGCAGATCCTCACCGGGGAGCTGTTTTTT.

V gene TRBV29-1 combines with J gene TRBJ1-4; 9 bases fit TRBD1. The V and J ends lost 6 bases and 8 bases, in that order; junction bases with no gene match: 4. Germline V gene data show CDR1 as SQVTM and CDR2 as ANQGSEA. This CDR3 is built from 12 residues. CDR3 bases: TGCAGCGTGGGACAGGGATTCGAAAAACTGTTTTTT. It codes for CSVGQGFEKLFF.

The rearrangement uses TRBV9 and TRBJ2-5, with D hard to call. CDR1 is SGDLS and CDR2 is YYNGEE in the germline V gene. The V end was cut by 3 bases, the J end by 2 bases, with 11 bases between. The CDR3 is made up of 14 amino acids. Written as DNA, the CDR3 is TGTGCCAGCAGCGCCTCGGACCGTCAAGAGACCCAGTACTTC. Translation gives CASSASDRQETQYF.

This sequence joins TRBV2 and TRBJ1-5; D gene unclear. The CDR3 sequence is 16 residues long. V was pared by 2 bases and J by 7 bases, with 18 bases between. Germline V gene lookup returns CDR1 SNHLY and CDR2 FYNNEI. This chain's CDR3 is CASSERAANPWQPQHF. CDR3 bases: TGTGCCAGCAGTGAAAGGGCAGCCAACCCGTGGCAGCCCCAGCATTTT.

CDR3 DNA sequence: TGTGCCAGCATGACGGGGAGGGACCCCCGTGAGACCCAGTACTTC. It translates to CASMTGRDPRETQYF. This rearrangement joins TRBV12-3 or TRBV12-4 to TRBJ2-5; 7 bases are shared with TRBD2. This CDR3 has 15 amino acids. The V and J ends lost 7 bases and 5 bases, in that order; junction bases with no gene match: 13.

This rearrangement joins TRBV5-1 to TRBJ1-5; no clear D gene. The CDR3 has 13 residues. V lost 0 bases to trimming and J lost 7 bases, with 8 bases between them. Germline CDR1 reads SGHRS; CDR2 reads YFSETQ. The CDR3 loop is CASSLDPVQPQHF. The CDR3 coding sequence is TGCGCCAGCAGCTTGGACCCCGTGCAGCCCCAGCATTTT.

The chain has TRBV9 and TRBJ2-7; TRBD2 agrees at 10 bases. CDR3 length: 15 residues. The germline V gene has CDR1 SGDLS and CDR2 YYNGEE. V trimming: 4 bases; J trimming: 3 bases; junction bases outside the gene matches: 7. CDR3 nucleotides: TGTGCCAGCAGCCCAGGGCTAGCGGGGGTCTACGAGCAGTACTTC. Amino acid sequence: CASSPGLAGVYEQYF.

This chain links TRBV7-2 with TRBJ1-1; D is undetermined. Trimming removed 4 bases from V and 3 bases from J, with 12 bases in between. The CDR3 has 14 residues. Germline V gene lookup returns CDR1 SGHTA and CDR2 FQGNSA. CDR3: CASSYGSPYTEAFF. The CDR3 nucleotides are TGTGCCAGCAGCTACGGCAGCCCCTACACTGAAGCTTTCTTT.

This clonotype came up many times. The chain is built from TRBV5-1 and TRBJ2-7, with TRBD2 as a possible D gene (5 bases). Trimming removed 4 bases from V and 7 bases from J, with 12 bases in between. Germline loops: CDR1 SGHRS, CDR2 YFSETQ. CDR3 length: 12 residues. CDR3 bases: TGCGCCAGCAGCGCGGGTCATGCGGAGCAGTACTTC. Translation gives CASSAGHAEQYF. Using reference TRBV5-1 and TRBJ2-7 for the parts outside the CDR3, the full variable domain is KAGVTQTPRYLIKTRGQQVTLSCSPISGHRSVSWYQQTPGQGLQFLFEYFSETQRNKGNFPGRFSGRQFSNSRSEMNVSTLELGDSALYLCASSAGHAEQYFGPGTRLTVT.

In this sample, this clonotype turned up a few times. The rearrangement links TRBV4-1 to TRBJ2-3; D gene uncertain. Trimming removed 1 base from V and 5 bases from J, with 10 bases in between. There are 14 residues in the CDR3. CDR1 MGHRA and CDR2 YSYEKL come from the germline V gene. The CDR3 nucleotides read TGCGCCAGCAGCCAAGGTCAGGTTCAAGATACGCAGTATTTT. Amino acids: CASSQGQVQDTQYF.

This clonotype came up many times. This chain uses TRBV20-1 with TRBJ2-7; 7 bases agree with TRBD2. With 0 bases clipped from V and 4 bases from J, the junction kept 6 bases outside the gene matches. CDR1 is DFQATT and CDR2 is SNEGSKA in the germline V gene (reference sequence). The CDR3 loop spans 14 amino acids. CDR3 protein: CSARDVLGGYEQYF. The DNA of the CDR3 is TGCAGTGCTAGAGATGTATTGGGGGGGTACGAGCAGTACTTC.

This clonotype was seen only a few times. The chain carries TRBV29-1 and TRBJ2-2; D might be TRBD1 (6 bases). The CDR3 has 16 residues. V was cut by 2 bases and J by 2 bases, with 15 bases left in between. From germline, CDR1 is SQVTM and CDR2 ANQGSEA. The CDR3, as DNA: TGCAGCGTTGAAATCCCGTACAGGGCCAACACCGGGGAGCTGTTTTTT. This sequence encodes CSVEIPYRANTGELFF.

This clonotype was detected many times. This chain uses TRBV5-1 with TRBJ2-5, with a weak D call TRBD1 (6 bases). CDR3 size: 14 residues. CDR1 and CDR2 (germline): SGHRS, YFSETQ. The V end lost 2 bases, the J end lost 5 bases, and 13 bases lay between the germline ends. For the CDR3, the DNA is TGCGCCAGCAGCTTACTGGGGGCGTTGGAGACCCAGTACTTC. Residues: CASSLLGALETQYF.

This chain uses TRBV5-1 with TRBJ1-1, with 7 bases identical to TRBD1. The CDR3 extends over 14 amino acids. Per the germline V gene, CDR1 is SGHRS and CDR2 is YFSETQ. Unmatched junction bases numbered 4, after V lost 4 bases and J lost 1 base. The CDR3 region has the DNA TGCGCCAGCAGCGTAACAGGGGAGAACACTGAAGCTTTCTTT. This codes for CASSVTGENTEAFF. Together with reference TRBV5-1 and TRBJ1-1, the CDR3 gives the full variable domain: KAGVTQTPRYLIKTRGQQVTLSCSPISGHRSVSWYQQTPGQGLQFLFEYFSETQRNKGNFPGRFSGRQFSNSRSEMNVSTLELGDSALYLCASSVTGENTEAFFGQGTRLTVV.

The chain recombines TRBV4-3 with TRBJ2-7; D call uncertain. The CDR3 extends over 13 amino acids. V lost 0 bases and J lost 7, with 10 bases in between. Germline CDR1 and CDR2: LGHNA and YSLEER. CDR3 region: CASSQDPSSEQYV. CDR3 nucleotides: TGCGCCAGCAGCCAAGATCCTAGTAGTGAGCAGTACGTC.

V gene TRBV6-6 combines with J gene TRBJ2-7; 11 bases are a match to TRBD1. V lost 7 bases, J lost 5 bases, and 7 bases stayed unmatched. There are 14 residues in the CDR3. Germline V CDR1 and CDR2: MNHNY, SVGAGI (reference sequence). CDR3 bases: TGTGCCAGCATCCTCGGACAGGGGGCCAACGAGCAGTACTTC. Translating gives CASILGQGANEQYF.

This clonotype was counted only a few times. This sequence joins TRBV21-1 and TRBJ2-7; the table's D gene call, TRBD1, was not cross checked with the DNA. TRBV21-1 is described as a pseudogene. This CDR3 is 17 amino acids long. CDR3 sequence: CASSINRPGTGGYEQYV. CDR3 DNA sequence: TGTGCCAGCAGCATAAACCGCCCCGGGACAGGGGGCTACGAGCAGTACGTC.

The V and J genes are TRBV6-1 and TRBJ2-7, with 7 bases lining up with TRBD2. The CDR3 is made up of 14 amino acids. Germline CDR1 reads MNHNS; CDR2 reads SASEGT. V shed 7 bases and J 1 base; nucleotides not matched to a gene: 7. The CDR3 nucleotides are TGTGCCAGCATTCGTAGCGGGCGATCCTACGAGCAGTACTTC. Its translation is CASIRSGRSYEQYF.

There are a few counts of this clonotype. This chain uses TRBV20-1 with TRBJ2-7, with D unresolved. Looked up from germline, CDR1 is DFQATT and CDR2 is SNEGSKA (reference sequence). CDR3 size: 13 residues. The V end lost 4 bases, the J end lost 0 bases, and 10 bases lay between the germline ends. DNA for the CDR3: TGCAGTGCTATTTTCGGGTCCTCCTACGAGCAGTACTTC. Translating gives CSAIFGSSYEQYF.

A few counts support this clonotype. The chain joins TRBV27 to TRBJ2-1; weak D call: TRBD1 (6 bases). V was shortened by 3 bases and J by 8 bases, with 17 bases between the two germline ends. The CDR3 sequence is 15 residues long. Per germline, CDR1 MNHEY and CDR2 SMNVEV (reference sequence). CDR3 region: CASSFRETGIDEQFF. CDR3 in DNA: TGTGCCAGCAGTTTCCGGGAAACAGGGATCGATGAGCAGTTCTTC.

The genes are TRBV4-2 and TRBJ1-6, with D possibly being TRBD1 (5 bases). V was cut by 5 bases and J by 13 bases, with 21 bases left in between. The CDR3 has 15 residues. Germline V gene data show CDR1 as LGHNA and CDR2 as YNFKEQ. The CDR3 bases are TGTGCCAGCAGCGCTACAGGCGACCTGATTACCCCCCTCCACTTT. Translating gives CASSATGDLITPLHF.

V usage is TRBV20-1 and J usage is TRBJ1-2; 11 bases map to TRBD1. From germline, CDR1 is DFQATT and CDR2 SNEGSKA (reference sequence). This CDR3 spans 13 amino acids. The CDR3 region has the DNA TGCCAAACCGGGACAGGGGGAGGCTATGGCTACACCTTC. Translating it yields CQTGTGGGYGYTF.

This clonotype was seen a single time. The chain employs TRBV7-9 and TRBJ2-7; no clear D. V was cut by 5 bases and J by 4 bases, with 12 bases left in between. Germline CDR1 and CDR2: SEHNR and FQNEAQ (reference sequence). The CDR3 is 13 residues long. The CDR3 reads CASSPLGRYEQYF. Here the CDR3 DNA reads TGTGCCAGCAGCCCCCTCGGTCGATACGAGCAGTACTTC.

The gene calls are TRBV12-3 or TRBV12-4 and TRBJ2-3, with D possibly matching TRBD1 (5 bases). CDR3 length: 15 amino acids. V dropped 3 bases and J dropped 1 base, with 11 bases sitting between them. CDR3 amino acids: CASSFPSRGTDTQYF. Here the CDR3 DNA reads TGTGCCAGCAGTTTCCCGAGCAGGGGCACAGATACGCAGTATTTT.

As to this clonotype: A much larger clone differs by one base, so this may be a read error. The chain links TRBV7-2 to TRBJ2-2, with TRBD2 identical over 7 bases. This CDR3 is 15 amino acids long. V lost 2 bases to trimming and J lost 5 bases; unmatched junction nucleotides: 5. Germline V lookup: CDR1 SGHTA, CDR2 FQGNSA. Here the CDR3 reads CASSLRGVWTGELFF. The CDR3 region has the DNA TGTGCCAGCAGCTTACGGGGGGTGTGGACCGGGGAGCTGTTTTTT. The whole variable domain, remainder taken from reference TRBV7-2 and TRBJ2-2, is GAGVSQSPSNKVTEKGKDVELRCDPISGHTALYWYRQSLGQGLEFLIYFQGNSAPDKSGLPSDRFSAERTGGSVSTLTIQRTQQEDSAVYLCASSLRGVWTGELFFGEGSRLTVL.

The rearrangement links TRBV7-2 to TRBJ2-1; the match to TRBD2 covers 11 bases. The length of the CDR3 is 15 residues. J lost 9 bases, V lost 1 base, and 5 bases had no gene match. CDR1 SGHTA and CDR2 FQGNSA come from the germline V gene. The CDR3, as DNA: TGTGCCAGCAGCTTAGGACTAGCGGGGCAAGGTGAGCAGTTCTTC. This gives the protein CASSLGLAGQGEQFF. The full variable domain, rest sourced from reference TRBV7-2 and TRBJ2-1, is GAGVSQSPSNKVTEKGKDVELRCDPISGHTALYWYRQSLGQGLEFLIYFQGNSAPDKSGLPSDRFSAERTGGSVSTLTIQRTQQEDSAVYLCASSLGLAGQGEQFFGPGTRLTVL.

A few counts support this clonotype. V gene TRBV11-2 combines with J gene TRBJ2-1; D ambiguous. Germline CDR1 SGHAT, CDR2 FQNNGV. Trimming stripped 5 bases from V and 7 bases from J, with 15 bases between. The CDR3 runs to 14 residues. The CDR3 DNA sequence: TGTGCCAGCAGCCAATACCGCGGCCGGAATGAGCAGTTCTTC. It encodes CASSQYRGRNEQFF.

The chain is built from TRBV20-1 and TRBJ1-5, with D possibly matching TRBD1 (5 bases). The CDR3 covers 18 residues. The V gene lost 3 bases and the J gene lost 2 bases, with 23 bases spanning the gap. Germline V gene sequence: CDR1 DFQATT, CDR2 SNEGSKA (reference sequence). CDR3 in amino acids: CSASTREESGVGNQPQHF. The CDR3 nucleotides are TGCAGTGCTAGTACCAGGGAGGAATCCGGGGTTGGCAATCAGCCCCAGCATTTT.

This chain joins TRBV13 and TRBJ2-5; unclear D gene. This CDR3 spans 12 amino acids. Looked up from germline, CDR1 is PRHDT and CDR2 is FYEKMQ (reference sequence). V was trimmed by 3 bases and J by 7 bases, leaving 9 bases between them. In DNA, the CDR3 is TGTGCCAGCAGCTTGATCCCCCCGACCCAGTACTTC. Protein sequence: CASSLIPPTQYF.

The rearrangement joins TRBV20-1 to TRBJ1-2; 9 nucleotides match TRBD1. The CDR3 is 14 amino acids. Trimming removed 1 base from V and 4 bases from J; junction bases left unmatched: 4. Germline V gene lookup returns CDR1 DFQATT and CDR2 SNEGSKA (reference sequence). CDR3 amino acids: CSARADRGIYGYTF. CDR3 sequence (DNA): TGCAGTGCTAGAGCGGACAGGGGTATCTATGGCTACACCTTC.